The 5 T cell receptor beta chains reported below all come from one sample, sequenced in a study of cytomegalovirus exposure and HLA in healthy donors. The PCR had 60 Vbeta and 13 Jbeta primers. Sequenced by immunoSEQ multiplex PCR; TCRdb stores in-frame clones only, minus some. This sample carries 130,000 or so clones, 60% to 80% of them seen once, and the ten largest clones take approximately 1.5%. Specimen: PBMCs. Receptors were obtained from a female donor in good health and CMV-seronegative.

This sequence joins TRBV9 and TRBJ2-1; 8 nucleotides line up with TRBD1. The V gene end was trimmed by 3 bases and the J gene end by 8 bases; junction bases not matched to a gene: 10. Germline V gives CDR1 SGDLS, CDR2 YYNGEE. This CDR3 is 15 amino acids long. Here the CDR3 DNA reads TGTGCCAGCAGCGGATCAGGGGGCTCGAGAGATGAGCAGTTCTTC. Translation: CASSGSGGSRDEQFF.

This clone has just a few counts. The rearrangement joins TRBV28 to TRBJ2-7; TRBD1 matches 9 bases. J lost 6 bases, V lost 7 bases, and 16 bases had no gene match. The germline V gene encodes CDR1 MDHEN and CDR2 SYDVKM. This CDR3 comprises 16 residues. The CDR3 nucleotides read TGTGCCAGCACCCCCGCGGGTGGACAGGGGCAGATCGAGCAGTACTTC. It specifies CASTPAGGQGQIEQYF.

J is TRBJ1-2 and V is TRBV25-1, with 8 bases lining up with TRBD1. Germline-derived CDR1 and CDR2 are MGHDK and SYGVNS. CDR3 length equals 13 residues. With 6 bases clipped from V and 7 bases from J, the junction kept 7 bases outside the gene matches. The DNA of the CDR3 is TGTGCCAGCAGCGATGGACAGGGTGGTGGCTACACCTTC. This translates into CASSDGQGGGYTF.

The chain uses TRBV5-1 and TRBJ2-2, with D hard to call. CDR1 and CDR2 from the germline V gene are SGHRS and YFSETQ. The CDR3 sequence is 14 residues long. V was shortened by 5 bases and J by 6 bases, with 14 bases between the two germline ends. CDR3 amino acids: CASREAPEAGELFF. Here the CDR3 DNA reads TGCGCCAGCAGAGAGGCCCCAGAGGCCGGGGAGCTGTTTTTT.

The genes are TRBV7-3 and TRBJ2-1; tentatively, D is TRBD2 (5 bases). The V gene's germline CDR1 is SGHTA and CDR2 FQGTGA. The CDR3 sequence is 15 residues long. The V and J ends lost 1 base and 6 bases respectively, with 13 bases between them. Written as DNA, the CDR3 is TGTGCCAGCAGCTTAAGGCTGGGTCTAGCCAATGAGCAGTTCTTC. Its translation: CASSLRLGLANEQFF.